This T cell receptor beta chain came from a study of T cells in narcolepsy. Note on this clone: Antigen: not known.

Germline-derived CDR1 and CDR2 are SGHNT and YYREEE (reference sequence). The V gene end was trimmed by 7 bases and the J gene end by 5 bases; junction bases not matched to a gene: 5. The CDR3 contains 15 residues. Here immunoSEQ multiplex PCR was the method, and the copy in TCRdb shows in-frame clones only, minus some. Of 30,000 to 40,000 clones listed, approximately 77% are singletons. Broader study findings: Autoreactive clone sequences were missing from some blood memory CD4+ repertoires.

This chain links TRBV5-4 with TRBJ2-3; 15 nucleotides line up with TRBD2. Source material: memory (CD45RA-) CD4+ T cells from blood. The clonotype comes from a human donor in good health. The CDR3 is CASGLAGGTGDTQYF. CDR3 nucleotide sequence: TGTGCCAGCGGACTAGCGGGAGGGACGGGAGATACGCAGTATTTT.